The 25 T cell receptor beta chains in this list originate from one sample, sequenced in a study of blood T cell repertoires in COVID-19. Data came from immunoSEQ multiplex PCR; TCRdb stores just in-frame clones and leaves some out. The data contain 150,000 to 200,000 clones, roughly 85% of them singletons. Sequences were obtained from peripheral blood. The receptors here all came from a human donor with acute or convalescent COVID-19. The donor label of this sample is uncertain.

The chain joins TRBV4-1 to TRBJ1-2; 9 bases line up with TRBD1. J gave up 1 base and V 3 bases, and 6 bases lay outside the gene matches. The CDR3 sequence is 16 residues long. In germline, CDR1 is MGHRA, CDR2 YSYEKL. The CDR3 DNA is TGCGCCAGCAGCCAGGCCGGGACAGGGAGTAACTATGGCTACACCTTC. This encodes CASSQAGTGSNYGYTF.

The chain is built from TRBV27 and TRBJ1-6; D uncertain. V lost 2 bases and J lost 4, with 18 bases in between. The CDR3 runs 18 residues. Germline CDR1 MNHEY, CDR2 SMNVEV (reference sequence). CDR3 sequence reads: CASSLKAGLEDYNSPLHF. CDR3 bases: TGTGCCAGCAGTTTAAAGGCCGGTTTGGAGGATTATAATTCACCCCTCCACTTT.

The V and J genes are TRBV27 and TRBJ2-7, with D perhaps TRBD1 (5 bases). V was shortened by 8 bases and J by 0 bases, with 17 bases between the two germline ends. From germline, CDR1 is MNHEY and CDR2 SMNVEV (reference sequence). The CDR3 contains 15 residues. In DNA form, the CDR3 reads TGTGCCAGCCAGTCTACAGGAATCAGCTCCTACGAGCAGTACTTC. It is translated as CASQSTGISSYEQYF.

The rearrangement joins TRBV18 to TRBJ1-3; the D is unclear. This CDR3 has 17 amino acids. Germline assignment: CDR1 KGHSH and CDR2 LQKENI. The V end lost 6 bases, the J end lost 1 base, and 19 bases lay between the germline ends. The CDR3: CASSNRGAAGSGNTIYF. CDR3 coding DNA: TGTGCCAGCTCTAATAGAGGCGCGGCGGGATCTGGAAACACCATATATTTT. Full variable domain (missing parts from reference TRBV18 and TRBJ1-3): NAGVMQNPRHLVRRRGQEARLRCSPMKGHSHVYWYRQLPEEGLKFMVYLQKENIIDESGMPKERFSAEFPKEGPSILRIQQVVRGDSAAYFCASSNRGAAGSGNTIYFGEGSWLTVV.

The rearrangement uses TRBV12-3 or TRBV12-4 and TRBJ1-3; D might be TRBD1 (6 bases). Between the trimmed V and J ends, which lost 3 bases and 7 bases, there was a span of 10 bases. CDR3 length: 13 residues. This CDR3 reads CASSLTGPNTIYF. The CDR3 nucleotides are TGTGCCAGCAGTTTGACAGGCCCCAACACCATATATTTT.

The chain is built from TRBV6-2 or TRBV6-3 and TRBJ2-1; 9 nucleotides line up with TRBD2. Germline V lookup: CDR1 MNHEY, CDR2 SVGEGT. This CDR3 comprises 19 residues. V shed 2 bases, J shed 0 bases, and the junction held 11 bases outside the gene matches. As DNA, the CDR3 is TGTGCCAGCAGTTACGGGGGTAGCGGGGGCCTCAGCTCCTACAATGAGCAGTTCTTC. Translated: CASSYGGSGGLSSYNEQFF.

The genes are TRBV7-2 and TRBJ2-7, with 9 bases that match TRBD2. This CDR3 is built from 15 residues. The V segment lost 2 bases and the J segment 6 bases; nucleotides outside the gene matches: 8. Germline CDR1 SGHTA, CDR2 FQGNSA. In DNA form, the CDR3 reads TGTGCCAGCAGCTTACAGCGGGGGGCCGGGATCGAGCAGTACTTC. Protein product: CASSLQRGAGIEQYF.

This chain joins TRBV4-1 and TRBJ2-1, with a weak D call TRBD2 (5 bases). In germline, CDR1 is MGHRA, CDR2 YSYEKL. The CDR3 extends over 15 amino acids. Deletions cut 1 base from V and 4 bases from J, with 11 bases between. CDR3 sequence reads: CASSQVEDRYNEQFF. In nucleotides, the CDR3 is TGCGCCAGCAGCCAAGTGGAGGACCGGTACAATGAGCAGTTCTTC.

This clone turned up a few times. The rearrangement uses TRBV5-8 and TRBJ1-6, with D tentatively TRBD1 (5 bases). Per the germline V gene, CDR1 is SGHTS and CDR2 is YDEGEE. CDR3 length: 15 amino acids. V lost 5 bases and J 3 bases, leaving 12 bases between the germline ends. The CDR3 protein is CASRLRVIYNSPLHF. Written as DNA, the CDR3 is TGTGCCAGCAGACTCAGGGTTATCTATAATTCACCCCTCCACTTT.

The chain uses TRBV6-5 and TRBJ1-1, with 11 bases fitting TRBD1. CDR1 and CDR2 (germline): MNHEY, SVGAGI. This CDR3 is built from 16 residues. V shed 2 bases, J shed 5 bases, and the junction held 7 bases outside the gene matches. CDR3 residues: CASSYRWTGGKTEAFF. The CDR3 nucleotides are TGTGCCAGCAGTTACAGATGGACAGGGGGCAAAACTGAAGCTTTCTTT.

This clone is a singleton in its sample. The chain links TRBV30 to TRBJ1-4; 8 nucleotides match TRBD1. CDR3 length: 14 residues. The trim removed 2 bases at V and 8 bases at J, leaving 7 bases unmatched. Germline CDR1 reads GTSNPN; CDR2 reads SVGIG (reference sequence). The CDR3 nucleotides are TGTGCCTGGAGTACAGGGGGGACTTGGGAAAAACTGTTTTTT. This encodes CAWSTGGTWEKLFF.

The gene calls are TRBV12-3 or TRBV12-4 and TRBJ1-5; D is perhaps TRBD1 (6 bases). This CDR3 is built from 13 residues. Trimming stripped 5 bases from V and 7 bases from J, with 12 bases between. In DNA, the CDR3 is TGTGCCAGCAGTCAGGGGAGAGGACAGCCCCAGCATTTT. It translates to CASSQGRGQPQHF.

A single count supports this clone. This chain joins TRBV11-2 and TRBJ2-5, with TRBD2 identical over 9 bases. The V gene end was trimmed by 1 base and the J gene end by 2 bases; junction bases not matched to a gene: 5. Germline CDR1 reads SGHAT; CDR2 reads FQNNGV. This CDR3 has 16 residues. The CDR3: CASSLGVAGGQETQYF. As DNA, the CDR3 is TGTGCCAGCAGCTTAGGGGTGGCGGGGGGGCAAGAGACCCAGTACTTC. The variable domain in full, with the rest retrieved from reference TRBV11-2 and TRBJ2-5, is EAGVAQSPRYKIIEKRQSVAFWCNPISGHATLYWYQQILGQGPKLLIQFQNNGVVDDSQLPKDRFSAERLKGVDSTLKIQPAKLEDSAVYLCASSLGVAGGQETQYFGPGTRLLVL.

The chain recombines TRBV5-1 with TRBJ2-1; D possibly corresponds to TRBD1 (5 bases). The CDR3 loop spans 13 amino acids. Germline CDR1 is SGHRS and CDR2 is YFSETQ. The V end lost 5 bases, the J end lost 5 bases, and 11 bases lay between the germline ends. CDR3 residues: CASSQGRNNEQFF. The CDR3, as DNA: TGCGCCAGCAGTCAGGGTCGGAACAATGAGCAGTTCTTC.

The chain combines TRBV7-3 with TRBJ1-6, with D possibly matching TRBD1 (5 bases). Germline lookup yields CDR1 SGHTA and CDR2 FQGTGA. Trimming removed 3 bases at V and 1 base at J, with 10 bases between. The length of the CDR3 is 16 residues. The CDR3 DNA sequence: TGTGCCAGCAGCTTGGGGCGGACATCCTATAATTCACCCCTCCACTTT. Protein sequence: CASSLGRTSYNSPLHF.

V gene TRBV9 combines with J gene TRBJ1-2, with D perhaps TRBD1 (6 bases). Deletions cut 7 bases from V and 8 bases from J, with 21 bases between. The CDR3 contains 14 residues. Germline loops: CDR1 SGDLS, CDR2 YYNGEE. The chain's CDR3 is CASSRLGHRSGYTF. The CDR3 DNA reads as TGTGCCAGCTCTCGCCTGGGACATCGGAGCGGCTACACCTTC.

The chain is built from TRBV28 and TRBJ2-5; D gene ambiguous. Trimming removed 3 bases from V and 2 bases from J, with 16 bases in between. Germline V gives CDR1 MDHEN, CDR2 SYDVKM. There are 16 residues in the CDR3. In DNA, the CDR3 is TGTGCCAGCAGTTTCCGGGTTCTGCGCGTACAAGAGACCCAGTACTTC. Its protein product is CASSFRVLRVQETQYF. The full variable domain, completed using reference TRBV28 and TRBJ2-5, is DVKVTQSSRYLVKRTGEKVFLECVQDMDHENMFWYRQDPGLGLRLIYFSYDVKMKEKGDIPEGYSVSREKKERFSLILESASTNQTSMYLCASSFRVLRVQETQYFGPGTRLLVL.

The chain recombines TRBV19 with TRBJ1-1; the D gene is possibly TRBD1 (5 bases). The germline V gene encodes CDR1 LNHDA and CDR2 SQIVND (reference sequence). This CDR3 comprises 13 residues. V was clipped by 0 bases and J by 11 bases, with 13 bases between them. CDR3 nucleotide sequence: TGTGCCAGTAGTATAGATTTGGGGGGGAAGGCTTTCTTT. The encoded protein is CASSIDLGGKAFF.

The CDR3 loop is CASRRTGKNTEAFF. The CDR3 bases are TGTGCCAGCAGACGGACAGGGAAGAACACTGAAGCTTTCTTT. This chain connects TRBV27 to TRBJ1-1; 8 nucleotides line up with TRBD1. The CDR3 sequence is 14 residues long. V lost 6 bases and J lost 1; bases outside the gene matches: 4. From germline, CDR1 is MNHEY and CDR2 SMNVEV (reference sequence).

This chain joins TRBV9 and TRBJ1-1; 8 nucleotides align to TRBD1. The CDR3 loop spans 14 amino acids. The germline V gene has CDR1 SGDLS and CDR2 YYNGEE. J was trimmed by 3 bases and V by 3 bases; bases with no gene match: 4. The CDR3 region has the DNA TGTGCCAGCAGCGGACAGGGGCCGTACACTGAAGCTTTCTTT. This sequence encodes CASSGQGPYTEAFF.

V is TRBV4-1 and J is TRBJ1-1; perhaps TRBD1 as D (5 bases). Per the germline V gene, CDR1 is MGHRA and CDR2 is YSYEKL. Trimming pared 3 bases from V and 7 bases from J, leaving 18 bases between. The CDR3 loop spans 15 amino acids. The CDR3 here is CASSHFPERQFEAFF. The DNA of the CDR3 is TGCGCCAGCAGCCATTTCCCCGAACGACAGTTTGAAGCTTTCTTT.

The rearrangement links TRBV6-5 to TRBJ1-1; D gene unclear. The V gene's germline CDR1 is MNHEY and CDR2 SVGAGI. Trimming took 2 bases from V and 7 from J, leaving 14 bases between them. The CDR3 sequence is 14 residues long. CDR3 protein: CASSYTRARGEAFF. CDR3 in DNA: TGTGCCAGCAGTTACACAAGGGCGCGGGGTGAAGCTTTCTTT.

The chain uses TRBV2 and TRBJ1-1; 10 bases are a match to TRBD1. J lost 4 bases, V lost 11 bases, and 4 bases had no gene match. Germline V gene lookup returns CDR1 SNHLY and CDR2 FYNNEI. The CDR3 has 12 amino acids. This chain's CDR3 is CAGRTGGTEAFF. CDR3 DNA: TGTGCCGGTCGGACAGGGGGCACTGAAGCTTTCTTT.

The rearrangement uses TRBV19 and TRBJ2-1, with a weak D call TRBD2 (6 bases). CDR1 is LNHDA and CDR2 is SQIVND in the germline V gene (reference sequence). The CDR3 length is 16 residues. Trimming removed 10 bases at V and 8 bases at J, with 27 bases between. Here the CDR3 DNA reads TGTGCCACCAAAACGTGGTCGGGGCGGGGTGTCTATGAGCAGTTCTTC. As protein: CATKTWSGRGVYEQFF.

Only one count was recorded for this clone. The CDR3 DNA is TGTGCCAGCAGTTACTCGGGAGAATTGTACCAAGAGACCCAGTACTTC. Translated: CASSYSGELYQETQYF. The rearrangement links TRBV6-5 to TRBJ2-5, with a possible D match to TRBD2 (5 bases). CDR1 and CDR2 (germline): MNHEY, SVGAGI. Trimming stripped 0 bases from V and 0 bases from J, with 11 bases between. The CDR3 spans 16 residues.